This entry lists 11 T cell receptor beta chains sequenced from one sample in a study of immune heterogeneity within non-small cell lung tumors. Template material for each sample was about 560 ng of bulk tumor genomic DNA. Several far-apart biopsies were taken per primary tumor during surgery. It was patients with untreated, newly diagnosed non-small cell lung cancer who underwent curative surgery. Amplification of TCR beta CDR3 was performed by multiplex PCR with 32 V and 13 J primers. TCRdb reanalysed the multiplex PCR reads using MiXCR and keeps one entry per CDR3 protein. The data contain about 2,100 distinct CDR3 sequences, about a quarter of them singletons. Sequencing was done on a sample of lung tumor tissue. These receptors all stem from a man aged 60 to 69 with non-small cell lung cancer.

Points on this clonotype: This clone may be a read error of a much larger clone one base away. The chain employs TRBV5-1 and TRBJ1-4; 11 bases are shared with TRBD1. Germline lookup yields CDR1 SGHRS and CDR2 YFSETQ. The CDR3 runs 15 residues. CDR3 bases: TGCGCCAGCAGCTCCAGGACAGGGGGCGGCGAAAAACTGCTTTTT. The encoded protein is CASSSRTGGGEKLLF. The entire variable domain, with the rest obtained from reference TRBV5-1 and TRBJ1-4, is as follows: KAGVTQTPRYLIKTRGQQVTLSCSPISGHRSVSWYQQTPGQGLQFLFEYFSETQRNKGNFPGRFSGRQFSNSRSEMNVSTLELGDSALYLCASSSRTGGGEKLLFGSGTQLSVL.

There are a few counts of this clonotype. The rearrangement joins TRBV6-2 or TRBV6-3 to TRBJ2-7; D is unclear. Germline CDR1 and CDR2: MNHEY and SVGEGT. V shed 7 bases and J shed 5 bases, with 12 bases lying between them. The CDR3 sequence is 12 residues long. The CDR3 spells CASTNTVHEQYF. CDR3 DNA sequence: TGTGCCAGCACTAATACAGTACACGAGCAGTACTTC.

This clonotype is labeled as large. V and J are TRBV6-1 and TRBJ2-1; 7 bases fit TRBD2. CDR1 MNHNS and CDR2 SASEGT come from the germline V gene. Unmatched junction bases numbered 14, after V lost 2 bases and J lost 7 bases. The CDR3 contains 17 residues. The CDR3, as DNA: TGTGCCAGCAGTGAAATGGGACGTGGCGGGAGTAGGAATGAGCAGTTCTTC. Translated: CASSEMGRGGSRNEQFF.

V is TRBV12-3 or TRBV12-4 and J is TRBJ2-4; TRBD1 agrees at 8 bases. The CDR3 has 16 amino acids. Unmatched junction bases numbered 8, after V lost 4 bases and J lost 3 bases. The CDR3 DNA follows: TGTGCCAGCAGTTCCCCCCTGACAGGGGTCAAAAACATTCAGTACTTC. It translates to CASSSPLTGVKNIQYF.

This clonotype was observed a single time. Compared with germline, one end of the junction differs, possibly owing to a read error. The CDR3 coding sequence is TGTGCCAGCAGCTTAGGTATTTCATCTGTAAACACCATATATTTT. This codes for CASSLGISSVNTIYF. The chain uses TRBV5-8 and TRBJ1-3; D gene ambiguous. Germline CDR1 reads SGHTS; CDR2 reads YDEGEE. CDR3 length equals 15 residues.

The V and J genes are TRBV5-4 and TRBJ2-6; D not certain. Trimming took 0 bases from V and 2 from J, leaving 6 bases between them. This CDR3 region has 15 residues. CDR1 SGHNT and CDR2 YYREEE come from the germline V gene (reference sequence). This CDR3 is CASSLAAPGANVLTF. Here the CDR3 DNA reads TGTGCCAGCAGCTTGGCGGCTCCTGGGGCCAACGTCCTGACTTTC.

The chain joins TRBV20-1 to TRBJ1-2; 9 bases align to TRBD1. The CDR3 length is 15 residues. The junction had 11 bases not matched to a gene; V was cut back by 3 bases and J by 6 bases. CDR1 is DFQATT and CDR2 is SNEGSKA in the germline V gene (reference sequence). CDR3 in amino acids: CSARRRDRVEDGYTF. The CDR3 DNA is TGCAGTGCTAGGCGCCGGGACAGGGTGGAGGATGGCTACACCTTC.

This clonotype is medium-sized within its sample. J is TRBJ2-1 and V is TRBV4-1, with TRBD2 identical over 11 bases. The CDR3 extends over 17 amino acids. CDR1 and CDR2 (germline): MGHRA, YSYEKL. Trimming removed 0 bases from V and 4 bases from J; junction bases left unmatched: 5. The CDR3 reads CASSQDRLAGIYNEQFF. The CDR3 DNA reads as TGCGCCAGCAGCCAAGATCGACTAGCGGGAATTTACAATGAGCAGTTCTTC.

This clonotype is categorized as medium-sized. The J gene is TRBJ1-1, the V gene TRBV18, with D unresolved. The CDR3 spans 15 residues. Germline CDR1 KGHSH, CDR2 LQKENI. Trimming took 3 bases from V and 0 from J, leaving 11 bases between them. CDR3 in amino acids: CASSPLEGVNTEAFF. In DNA form, the CDR3 reads TGTGCCAGCTCACCTTTGGAGGGAGTGAACACTGAAGCTTTCTTT.

Within the sample, this clonotype is medium-sized. J is TRBJ1-1 and V is TRBV20-1, with TRBD1 as a possible D gene (6 bases). This CDR3 has 15 residues. Germline CDR1 is DFQATT and CDR2 is SNEGSKA (reference sequence). Trimming removed 2 bases from V and 3 bases from J, with 16 bases in between. In DNA, the CDR3 is TGCAGTGCTAGATCTAATTATTGGACAGACACTGAAGCTTTCTTT. Amino acid sequence: CSARSNYWTDTEAFF.

In DNA form, the CDR3 reads TGTGCCAGCAGCTACAGGGGGCTGGCCAAAAACATTCAGTACTTC. Protein sequence: CASSYRGLAKNIQYF. This rearrangement joins TRBV5-6 to TRBJ2-4, with 9 bases that match TRBD1. CDR3 length: 15 residues. The trim removed 3 bases at V and 1 base at J, leaving 2 bases unmatched. CDR1 and CDR2 (germline): SGHDT, YYEEEE.